This entry lists 15 T cell receptor beta chains sequenced from one sample in a study of Graves' ophthalmopathy and Graves' hyperthyroidism. Amplifying from RNA transcripts, the study obtained TCR beta CDR3 regions. First-round RT-PCR employed HTBI primers, with a second-round multiplex PCR after it. Using its own MiXCR run on the multiplex PCR reads, TCRdb lists one record per CDR3 protein. Here the sample spans over 650,000 distinct CDR3 sequences, approximately 39% being singletons. Sample: peripheral blood. The origin of the receptors is an adult man with Graves' ophthalmopathy.

This clonotype came up once. The chain is built from TRBV7-8 and TRBJ2-5, with TRBD2 as a possible D gene (6 bases). Germline V gene sequence: CDR1 SGHVS, CDR2 FQNEAQ. The CDR3 spans 13 residues. V was shortened by 11 bases and J by 1 base, with 14 bases between the two germline ends. Written as DNA, the CDR3 is TGTGCCTGGGCCGGACTATTCCAAGAGACCCAGTACTTC. Translated: CAWAGLFQETQYF.

About this clonotype: Since a much larger clone is just one base distant, this may be a read error. The J gene is TRBJ1-2, the V gene TRBV4-1; 8 bases align to TRBD1. V was clipped by 3 bases and J by 7 bases; unmatched bases: 10. Germline CDR1 is MGHRA and CDR2 is YSYEKL. The CDR3 extends over 15 amino acids. CDR3 sequence reads: CASSQVGRGHGGYTF. CDR3 DNA sequence: TGCGCCAGCAGCCAGGTCGGCAGGGGGCACGGTGGCTACACCTTC.

Comments on this clonotype: Sequence at one end of the junction differs from germline and may be a read error. The genes are TRBV28 and TRBJ2-7; TRBD2 matches at 10 bases. Germline loops: CDR1 MDHEN, CDR2 SYDVKM. The CDR3 loop spans 13 amino acids. CDR3 sequence reads: CASQAGGPYEQCF. The CDR3 nucleotides are TGTGCCAGCCAAGCGGGAGGGCCTTACGAGCAGTGCTTC. Looking up the rest from reference TRBV28 and TRBJ2-7 gives the full variable domain: DVKVTQSSRYLVKRTGEKVFLECVQDMDHENMFWYRQDPGLGLRLIYFSYDVKMKEKGDIPEGYSVSREKKERFSLILESASTNQTSMYLCASQAGGPYEQCFGPGTRLTVT.

Of note for this clonotype: A much bigger clone sits one base away, suggesting this may be a read error. Lacking the conserved final phenylalanine or tryptophan, this CDR3 likely reflects a read error. The CDR3 DNA follows: TGCGCCAGCAGCTTGGCCGCCCAAAATGAAAAACTGTTTCTT. Translated, it gives CASSLAAQNEKLFL. The chain has TRBV5-1 and TRBJ1-4; D not certain. V dropped 0 bases and J dropped 5 bases, with 8 bases sitting between them. There are 14 residues in the CDR3. CDR1 and CDR2 (germline): SGHRS, YFSETQ.

There are many counts of this clonotype. This sequence joins TRBV2 and TRBJ1-4, with 9 bases matching TRBD1. The CDR3 totals 13 residues. J was trimmed by 7 bases and V by 6 bases; bases with no gene match: 3. Germline assignment: CDR1 SNHLY and CDR2 FYNNEI. The CDR3 nucleotides read TGTGCCAGCAGGGACAGGGGAAGTGAAAAACTGTTTTTT. This translates into CASRDRGSEKLFF.

The rearrangement links TRBV7-2 to TRBJ2-2, with 8 positions matching TRBD1. The CDR3 runs to 15 residues. Trimming at V came to 7 bases and at J to 3 bases, leaving 7 bases not matched to a gene. Germline CDR1 and CDR2: SGHTA and FQGNSA. CDR3 bases: TGTGCCAGCACCTCCGGGACAGGAGACACCGGGGAGCTGTTTTTT. This gives the protein CASTSGTGDTGELFF.

J is TRBJ1-4 and V is TRBV10-3; D gene unclear. Germline V CDR1 and CDR2: ENHRY, SYGVKD. The CDR3 contains 15 residues. The germline V and J ends were trimmed by 5 bases and 7 bases, with 17 bases remaining between them. The CDR3 region is CAISHEYPNSEKLFF. CDR3 DNA: TGTGCCATCAGTCACGAGTATCCGAACAGTGAAAAACTGTTTTTT.

In this sample, this clonotype turned up many times. The genes are TRBV5-1 and TRBJ2-5, with 8 positions matching TRBD1. In germline, CDR1 is SGHRS, CDR2 YFSETQ. V lost 0 bases, J lost 3 bases, and 10 bases stayed unmatched. The CDR3 loop spans 17 amino acids. In DNA, the CDR3 is TGCGCCAGCAGCTTGGCACCTTGGACAGGGACCGAAGAGACCCAGTACTTC. Translation gives CASSLAPWTGTEETQYF.

This clonotype has ten or more counts. This rearrangement joins TRBV10-3 to TRBJ1-2, with a possible D match to TRBD1 (5 bases). This CDR3 is 13 amino acids long. Germline-derived CDR1 and CDR2 are ENHRY and SYGVKD. Trimming removed 4 bases at V and 2 bases at J, with 8 bases between. The CDR3 spells CAISVGGNYGYTF. The CDR3 nucleotides are TGTGCCATCAGTGTGGGGGGGAACTATGGCTACACCTTC.

The J gene is TRBJ1-3, the V gene TRBV7-4; 8 nucleotides match TRBD1. The junction had 9 bases not matched to a gene; V was cut back by 1 base and J by 7 bases. This CDR3 is 16 amino acids long. Germline lookup yields CDR1 SGHVT and CDR2 SQSDAQ. The CDR3 sequence: CASSLGPRTGRNTIYF. The CDR3 DNA follows: TGTGCCAGCAGCTTAGGTCCCAGGACAGGGAGGAACACCATATATTTT.

This clonotype showed up many times. The chain recombines TRBV4-3 with TRBJ1-1; 9 bases are shared with TRBD1. The CDR3 consists of 14 residues. Trimming at V came to 2 bases and at J to 9 bases, leaving 7 bases not matched to a gene. The germline V gene encodes CDR1 LGHNA and CDR2 YSLEER. The CDR3 bases are TGCGCCAGCAGCCAACGTCCGGGACAGGGACAAGCTTTCTTT. Translated, it gives CASSQRPGQGQAFF.

As for this clonotype: A much more abundant neighbour one base away suggests this may be a read error. The chain employs TRBV9 and TRBJ2-7, with D possibly matching TRBD1 (6 bases). This CDR3 contains 15 residues. Germline CDR1 reads SGDLS; CDR2 reads YYNGEE. Trimming took 4 bases from V and 3 from J, leaving 17 bases between them. For the CDR3, the DNA is TGTGCCAGCAGCCCAGGTACAGGGAAGGTCTACGAGCAGTACTTC. Translation: CASSPGTGKVYEQYF.

The gene calls are TRBV9 and TRBJ2-7, with TRBD1 matching over 8 bases. The CDR3 contains 16 residues. The J segment lost 4 bases and the V segment lost 7 bases, leaving 16 bases of the junction unmatched. The germline V gene has CDR1 SGDLS and CDR2 YYNGEE. The CDR3, as DNA: TGTGCCAGCTCACCAGGGTCTGAGCAGGGGGCTTACGAGCAGTACTTC. Protein sequence: CASSPGSEQGAYEQYF.

The J gene is TRBJ2-2, the V gene TRBV2; D remains unclear. Germline loops: CDR1 SNHLY, CDR2 FYNNEI. Trimming took off 6 bases at V and 3 bases at J, with 14 bases between the two ends. This CDR3 is built from 15 residues. The DNA of the CDR3 is TGTGCCAGCAGCCCCCTGTCCCAGGACACCGGGGAGCTGTTTTTT. This sequence encodes CASSPLSQDTGELFF.

This clonotype was observed at least ten times. The chain employs TRBV5-1 and TRBJ1-2; TRBD1 might be the D (6 bases). This CDR3 comprises 14 residues. Trimming took off 4 bases at V and 3 bases at J, with 13 bases between the two ends. The V gene's germline CDR1 is SGHRS and CDR2 YFSETQ. DNA of the CDR3: TGCGCCAGCAGCACCGGACAGATATACTATGGCTACACCTTC. This gives the protein CASSTGQIYYGYTF.